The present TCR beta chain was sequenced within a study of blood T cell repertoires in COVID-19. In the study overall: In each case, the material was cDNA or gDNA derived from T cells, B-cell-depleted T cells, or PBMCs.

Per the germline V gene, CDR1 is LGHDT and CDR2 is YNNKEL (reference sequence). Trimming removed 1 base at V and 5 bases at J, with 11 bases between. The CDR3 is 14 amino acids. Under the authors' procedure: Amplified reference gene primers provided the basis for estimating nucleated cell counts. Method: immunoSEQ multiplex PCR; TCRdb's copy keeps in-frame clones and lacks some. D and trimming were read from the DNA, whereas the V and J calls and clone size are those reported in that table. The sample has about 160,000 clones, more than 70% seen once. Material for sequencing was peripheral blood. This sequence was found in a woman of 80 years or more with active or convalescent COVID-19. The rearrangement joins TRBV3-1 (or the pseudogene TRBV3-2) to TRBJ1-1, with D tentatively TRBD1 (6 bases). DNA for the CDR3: TGTGCCAGCAGCCAAGGGAGGGGGGGAACTGAAGCTTTCTTT. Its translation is CASSQGRGGTEAFF.